Below, 20 T cell receptor beta chains from the same sample are listed, as sequenced in a study of beta chain features in type 1 diabetes. No antigen has been assigned to these receptors. The investigators reverse transcribed all of the isolated RNA, so they sequenced expressed TCRB transcripts. Clones were read by immunoSEQ multiplex PCR, and TCRdb kept only the in-frame ones, dropping some. The sample holds 200,000 to 250,000 clones, approximately 16% seen once. Notes on the study in general: Moderate but significant shortening of TCRB CDR3s was recorded in all four CD4+ subsets from Type 1 diabetes patients.

The specimen sequenced was naive CD4+ T cells from blood. The receptors come from a man younger than 45 with type 1 diabetes.

The rearrangement uses TRBV28 and TRBJ1-2, with D maybe TRBD1 (6 bases). Germline V lookup: CDR1 MDHEN, CDR2 SYDVKM. CDR3 length: 12 amino acids. V lost 2 bases and J 8 bases, leaving 9 bases between the germline ends. Here the CDR3 reads CASSLGQYGYTF. In DNA form, the CDR3 reads TGTGCCAGCAGTTTAGGACAGTACGGCTACACCTTC.

The CDR3 coding sequence is TGCAGTGCTATGGTAGGAAAGACCCAGTACTTC. Residues: CSAMVGKTQYF. This rearrangement joins TRBV20-1 to TRBJ2-5, with D unresolved. The length of the CDR3 is 11 residues. V lost 4 bases and J 6 bases, leaving 9 bases between the germline ends. Germline CDR1 DFQATT, CDR2 SNEGSKA (reference sequence).

This clone was counted only a few times. This chain joins TRBV29-1 and TRBJ2-7, with D perhaps matching TRBD2 (6 bases). The CDR3 covers 16 residues. Trimming shortened V by 5 bases and J by 1 base, and 21 bases separated the two germline ends. The V gene's germline CDR1 is SQVTM and CDR2 ANQGSEA. The DNA of the CDR3 is TGCAGCGTTTTAGGTATATGGCGGGAACAATCCTACGAGCAGTACTTC. Its protein is CSVLGIWREQSYEQYF.

The V and J genes are TRBV29-1 and TRBJ2-2; a weak D match, TRBD1 (6 bases). This CDR3 has 13 residues. Germline CDR1 and CDR2: SQVTM and ANQGSEA. The V end lost 6 bases, the J end lost 8 bases, and 16 bases lay between the germline ends. The DNA for the CDR3 is TGCAGCGTCGGGGCCACAGGGTCAGGGGAGCTGTTTTTT. This codes for CSVGATGSGELFF.

CDR3 sequence (DNA): TGTGCCAGCAGCTTCAGGGCGGGAGTAACAGATACGCAGTATTTT. Translation gives CASSFRAGVTDTQYF. The rearrangement joins TRBV13 to TRBJ2-3, with TRBD2 matching over 7 bases. CDR3 length equals 15 residues. V was pared by 3 bases and J by 3 bases, with 6 bases of the junction left unmatched. CDR1 and CDR2 (germline): PRHDT, FYEKMQ (reference sequence).

This clone has only a few counts. In nucleotides, the CDR3 is TGTGCCAGCAGGGATGTGAACCAAGAGACCCAGTACTTC. Translation gives CASRDVNQETQYF. The V and J genes are TRBV25-1 and TRBJ2-5; no clear D. Trimming removed 6 bases at V and 0 bases at J, with 8 bases between. Germline CDR1 and CDR2: MGHDK and SYGVNS. This CDR3 spans 13 amino acids.

This clone was seen only a few times. This sequence joins TRBV9 and TRBJ1-2; possibly TRBD1 for D (6 bases). Germline-derived CDR1 and CDR2 are SGDLS and YYNGEE. This CDR3 is 15 amino acids long. The ends were cut back, 4 bases at V and 3 bases at J, with 16 bases in the middle. For the CDR3, the DNA is TGTGCCAGCAGCCCCCCCAGGGGTGGGGACTATGGCTACACCTTC. Translated: CASSPPRGGDYGYTF. Looking up the rest from reference TRBV9 and TRBJ1-2 gives the full variable domain: DSGVTQTPKHLITATGQRVTLRCSPRSGDLSVYWYQQSLDQGLQFLIQYYNGEERAKGNILERFSAQQFPDLHSELNLSSLELGDSALYFCASSPPRGGDYGYTFGSGTRLTVV.

This clone showed up just a few times. This sequence joins TRBV5-4 and TRBJ2-5; a weak D match, TRBD1 (6 bases). V lost 1 base to trimming and J lost 5 bases, with 12 bases between them. CDR1 is SGHNT, CDR2 YYREEE, per germline (reference sequence). This CDR3 is 14 amino acids long. The chain's CDR3 is CASSLSQGYETQYF. CDR3 DNA: TGTGCCAGCAGCTTGTCACAGGGCTACGAGACCCAGTACTTC.

This clone was observed a few times. Additional DNA sequences in this sample encode the identical CDR3. This chain uses TRBV9 with TRBJ2-5; 9 positions match TRBD2. The trim removed 3 bases at V and 3 bases at J, leaving 3 bases unmatched. The CDR3 contains 14 residues. Germline V gene lookup returns CDR1 SGDLS and CDR2 YYNGEE. Here the CDR3 reads CASSAGLAEETQYF. DNA for the CDR3: TGTGCCAGCAGCGCGGGACTAGCAGAAGAGACCCAGTACTTC.

Here the CDR3 DNA reads TGTGCCAGCAGTTCGGGGACTACTTCGGGGGAGCAGTACTTC. Protein sequence: CASSSGTTSGEQYF. The rearrangement uses TRBV28 and TRBJ2-7; TRBD2 aligns across 7 bases. CDR1 is MDHEN, CDR2 SYDVKM, per germline. CDR3 size: 14 residues. The V and J ends lost 4 bases and 7 bases, in that order; junction bases with no gene match: 10.

A few counts support this clone. The genes are TRBV7-9 and TRBJ2-1, with 10 nucleotides matching TRBD2. CDR3 size: 13 residues. The trim removed 6 bases at V and 9 bases at J, leaving 5 bases unmatched. Germline CDR1 SEHNR, CDR2 FQNEAQ (reference sequence). In DNA form, the CDR3 reads TGTGCCAGCAGTCCTAGCGGGAGCCGTGAGCAGTTCTTC. This sequence encodes CASSPSGSREQFF.

This clone showed up just a few times. Other DNA sequences within the sample encode an identical CDR3. The gene calls are TRBV29-1 and TRBJ2-3; 9 nucleotides agree with TRBD1. The V segment lost 6 bases and the J segment 4 bases; nucleotides outside the gene matches: 2. The CDR3 length is 12 residues. CDR1 and CDR2 (germline): SQVTM, ANQGSEA. The CDR3, as DNA: TGCAGCGTGGGACAGGGATCAGATACGCAGTATTTT. Translated: CSVGQGSDTQYF.

The gene calls are TRBV28 and TRBJ2-1; D call uncertain. Per germline, CDR1 MDHEN and CDR2 SYDVKM. The CDR3 is 16 residues long. Trimming took 6 bases from V and 5 from J, leaving 20 bases between them. The CDR3 sequence is CASSPVWGAADNEQFF. The CDR3 DNA reads as TGTGCCAGCAGCCCAGTTTGGGGTGCGGCGGACAATGAGCAGTTCTTC.

This clone was seen a handful of times. The chain uses TRBV28 and TRBJ2-3, with TRBD1 identical over 9 bases. V gave up 0 bases and J gave up 6 bases; unmatched junction bases: 10. Germline V gene lookup returns CDR1 MDHEN and CDR2 SYDVKM. The CDR3 consists of 17 residues. This chain's CDR3 is CASSLWLWDRAKDTQYF. The DNA for the CDR3 is TGTGCCAGCAGTTTATGGCTGTGGGACAGGGCTAAGGATACGCAGTATTTT.

A note on this clone: Other DNA sequences from this sample encode an identical CDR3 as well. The V call is TRBV7-2, the J call TRBJ2-5, with a possible D match to TRBD1 (5 bases). The V gene lost 5 bases and the J gene lost 3 bases, with 10 bases spanning the gap. Germline V gene data show CDR1 as SGHTA and CDR2 as FQGNSA. The CDR3 has 13 amino acids. The CDR3 sequence is CASSLVREETQYF. The CDR3 region has the DNA TGTGCCAGCAGCCTGGTCAGGGAAGAGACCCAGTACTTC.

This clone has more than one count but fewer than ten. The chain uses TRBV28 and TRBJ2-7, with D tentatively TRBD1 (5 bases). The germline gives CDR1 MDHEN, CDR2 SYDVKM. Trimming pared 6 bases from V and 0 bases from J, leaving 12 bases between. The CDR3 runs to 14 residues. The CDR3 DNA reads TGTGCCAGCAGGGGGCCACTACCCTCCTACGAGCAGTACTTC. As protein: CASRGPLPSYEQYF.

The chain links TRBV25-1 to TRBJ2-3, with D perhaps being TRBD1 or TRBD2 (5 bases each). This CDR3 has 17 amino acids. The germline CDR1 and CDR2 sequences are MGHDK and SYGVNS. V was trimmed by 5 bases and J by 4 bases, leaving 22 bases between them. The CDR3 DNA reads TGTGCCAGCAGTCCCTCTTCAGGGAGAGGGAGCGCAGATACGCAGTATTTT. Translating it yields CASSPSSGRGSADTQYF. The whole variable domain, filled in from reference TRBV25-1 and TRBJ2-3, reads EADIYQTPRYLVIGTGKKITLECSQTMGHDKMYWYQQDPGMELHLIHYSYGVNSTEKGDLSSESTVSRIRTEHFPLTLESARPSHTSQYLCASSPSSGRGSADTQYFGPGTRLTVL.

This clone was seen only a few times. The V gene is TRBV30, the J gene TRBJ1-5; 7 nucleotides line up with TRBD1. V was pared by 3 bases and J by 4 bases, with 6 bases of the junction left unmatched. This CDR3 spans 14 amino acids. The germline V gene encodes CDR1 GTSNPN and CDR2 SVGIG (reference sequence). CDR3 in amino acids: CAWSAGTVNQPQHF. CDR3 sequence (DNA): TGTGCCTGGAGCGCGGGGACAGTGAATCAGCCCCAGCATTTT.

This clone was picked up a small number of times. The chain carries TRBV4-3 and TRBJ1-5; D ambiguous. V lost 0 bases and J 6 bases, leaving 6 bases between the germline ends. CDR1 is LGHNA, CDR2 YSLEER, per germline. The CDR3 spans 13 residues. The CDR3 nucleotides read TGCGCCAGCAGCCAAGAGGCGGCTCAGCCCCAGCATTTT. The encoded protein is CASSQEAAQPQHF.

V is TRBV20-1 and J is TRBJ2-7; D may be TRBD1 (6 bases). Germline V gene lookup returns CDR1 DFQATT and CDR2 SNEGSKA (reference sequence). CDR3 size: 11 residues. Trimming removed 7 bases from V and 2 bases from J, with 9 bases in between. The CDR3 loop reads CSVNRAYEQYF. The CDR3 bases are TGCAGTGTAAACAGGGCCTACGAGCAGTACTTC.